The clone carrying this T cell receptor (beta chain) was seen ten or more times. The antigen remains unidentified. UMIs and a universal primer site were added when TCR cDNA was made by 5'RACE template switching. Each CDR3 protein is one row after TCRdb ran MiXCR on the 5' RACE reads. The top ten hold 35% to 40% of the sample, which has approximately 70,000 distinct CDR3 sequences, more than 6.5% seen once. These data belong to a study of T cells after yellow fever vaccination. Findings of the study overall: There was a possibility that FACS-sorted repertoires contained abundant clonotypes contaminating from the bulk population. A large majority of primary-vaccination clones showed up again after the booster (around 96% CD4, around 90% CD8).

Losses at the gene ends were 6 bases for V and 2 bases for J; bases not matched to a gene: 1. Looked up from germline, CDR1 is SQVTM and CDR2 is ANQGSEA. This CDR3 region has 12 residues. The sample here was CD8+ T cells sorted from PBMCs, taken about 41 days after the first yellow fever vaccination. The clonotype was recovered from a man younger than 35 who received the YFV17D yellow fever vaccine. The gene calls are TRBV29-1 and TRBJ2-7; TRBD1 agrees at 10 bases. In DNA, the CDR3 is TGCAGCGTGGGGACAGGGGCCTACGAGCAGTACTTC. Its translation: CSVGTGAYEQYF.